This TCR beta chain was obtained from a study of blood T cells in healthy people across ages. Looked up from germline, CDR1 is DFQATT and CDR2 is SNEGSKA (reference sequence). This CDR3 has 14 amino acids. Trimming left V 4 bases short and J 3 bases short, with 14 bases between. General observations from the study: Relative to aged donors, long-lived donors carried more naive CD4+ cells and displayed higher diversity.

PCR was performed a second time for about 7 to 11 cycles using a sample-barcoded 5' primer and a J-beta primer mix. TCRdb ran MiXCR on the 5' RACE reads and lists one entry per CDR3 protein. The sample contains approximately 800,000 distinct CDR3 sequences, 25% to 30% of which appear only once. A few counts support this clonotype. Its target is unknown. These data are also associated with another study on T cells of mothers and their children. That study adds: Donation involved a few healthy Caucasian mothers and the six children that they had. Added by the second PCR's M1S primer were sample barcodes and 2-4 random nucleotides.

The V and J genes are TRBV20-1 and TRBJ2-3; D might be TRBD1 (5 bases). This sequence originates from a boy aged 5-17 years in good health. Sequenced input: blood. CDR3 sequence (DNA): TGCAGTGCTATCGCTATAAAGGGGACAGATACGCAGTATTTT. It encodes CSAIAIKGTDTQYF.